This T cell receptor (beta chain) came from a study of control samples from healthy donors and cancer patients (dated by TCRdb to the early 2020s). The CDR3 runs 15 amino acids, cysteine and phenylalanine included. Only the CDR3 portion is preserved as DNA: 45 bases, with reading frame beginning at the first base. For this chain, trimming is 6 bases at the V end and 6 bases at the J end, and the number of junction bases without a gene match is 7. From a lookup of the germline V gene, CDR1 and CDR2 are MNHEY and SVGAGI. Libraries were built with the immunoSEQ multiplex PCR assay. TCRdb mirrors the immuneACCESS table, restricted to in-frame sequences. Some clones are absent from its copies; in checked studies, under half trace to an unresolved V gene, and the reason for the others is unknown. The sample data list 110,000 or so clones, and more than 85% of these were observed just once. The ten largest account for approximately 15% of the sample.

On this clone: What this receptor recognizes is not known. It has no much larger one-base neighbor in the sample; base qualities were not kept.

The TCR comes from a woman between 45 and 65 years old in good health. Recombination linked TRBV6-5 to TRBJ1-5; a stretch of 11 junction bases matches TRBD1. The sequenced material came from blood. At the DNA level, the sequence is TGTGCCAGCAGAACCTCCGGGACAGGGGGTCAGCCCCAGCATTTT. Its translation is CASRTSGTGGQPQHF.